The clone carrying this TCR beta chain was seen more than once but under ten times. Its antigen remains unidentified. This sample was included in a study of cytomegalovirus exposure and HLA in healthy donors. Study-level results: Highest at DRB1 and lowest at HLA-C, TCR association rates differed among HLA loci in a later analysis. In a later analysis, at a false discovery rate of 0.05, approximately 18,000 TCR beta sequences were associated with HLA alleles. Under in vitro conditions, three CMV-associated chains were confirmed as specific for CMV antigens.

Per the germline V gene, CDR1 is SQVTM and CDR2 is ANQGSEA. The CDR3 is 14 residues long. Trimming took off 1 base at V and 5 bases at J, with 14 bases between the two ends. PCR primers comprised 60 Vbeta and 13 Jbeta primers. The method was immunoSEQ multiplex PCR; TCRdb's version includes in-frame clones alone and lacks a portion of them. The data hold some 150,000 clones, with roughly 84% observed a single time. The chain joins TRBV29-1 to TRBJ1-1; unclear D gene. The sequence was collected from a boy aged 2-15 years in good health and CMV-seronegative. The sample consisted of PBMCs. The CDR3 nucleotides read TGCAGCGTTGAAGCGGGCGGGGTTGGGACTGAAGCTTTCTTT. Its translation is CSVEAGGVGTEAFF.